The 18 T cell receptor beta chains in this list originate from one sample, sequenced in a study of T cells expressing NK-cell markers. TCRdb derives one entry per CDR3 protein from the 5' RACE reads, leaving out DNA. Its table lists 450,000 to 600,000 distinct CDR3 sequences. Sequencing used blood T cells: a sorted CD56 or NKG2C T cell subset, CD4+ or CD8+ T cells, or bulk PBMC T cells (not recorded which). The receptors derive from a man aged 18 to 30 in good health.

This chain joins TRBV25-1 and TRBJ1-5; TCRdb's assignment of TRBD1 cannot be checked, as there is no DNA. The germline CDR1 and CDR2 sequences are MGHDK and SYGVNS. The CDR3 contains 15 residues. The CDR3 loop is CASSEGGGSNQPQHF.

The CDR3 protein is CASRDIYSTGELFF. The chain combines TRBV6-2 or TRBV6-3 with TRBJ2-2. The CDR3 has 14 amino acids. The germline V gene has CDR1 MNHEY and CDR2 SVGEGT.

The V call is TRBV14, the J call TRBJ1-1; TCRdb selects TRBD1, and the lack of DNA leaves this call unchecked. CDR1 SGHDN and CDR2 FVKESK come from the germline V gene. This CDR3 has 15 residues. The CDR3 region is CASSPRTGSFTEAFF.

This chain joins TRBV15 and TRBJ2-5; TCRdb's assignment of TRBD1 cannot be checked, as there is no DNA. Germline V gene lookup returns CDR1 LNHNV and CDR2 YYDKDF (reference sequence). The CDR3 extends over 14 amino acids. The CDR3 here is CATSRQGAHETQYF. The variable domain in full, with the rest retrieved from reference TRBV15 and TRBJ2-5, is DAMVIQNPRYQVTQFGKPVTLSCSQTLNHNVMYWYQQKSSQAPKLLFHYYDKDFNNEADTPDNFQSRRPNTSFCFLDIRSPGLGDTAMYLCATSRQGAHETQYFGPGTRLLVL.

The chain uses TRBV30 and TRBJ1-2; TCRdb outputs TRBD1, but without DNA this stays unchecked. There are 13 residues in the CDR3. CDR1 GTSNPN and CDR2 SVGIG come from the germline V gene (reference sequence). CDR3 region: CAWSVRQGNGYTF.

The V and J genes are TRBV12-3 or TRBV12-4 and TRBJ2-7. This CDR3 contains 11 residues. CDR3 region: CASKAFHEQYF.

The V call is TRBV30, the J call TRBJ2-2. CDR1 is GTSNPN, CDR2 SVGIG, per germline (reference sequence). The length of the CDR3 is 14 residues. The CDR3 region is CAWRRHANTGELFF.

The chain is built from TRBV6-5 and TRBJ1-2. The CDR3 totals 14 residues. Per the germline V gene, CDR1 is MNHEY and CDR2 is SVGAGI. This CDR3 is CASSYSGSSGGYTF.

The V gene is TRBV28, the J gene TRBJ2-1; TCRdb proposes TRBD2, but this gene call is untestable without DNA. This CDR3 is 14 amino acids long. Per germline, CDR1 MDHEN and CDR2 SYDVKM. This chain's CDR3 is CASSWASGRHEQFF. The complete variable domain, with remaining parts taken from reference TRBV28 and TRBJ2-1, reads DVKVTQSSRYLVKRTGEKVFLECVQDMDHENMFWYRQDPGLGLRLIYFSYDVKMKEKGDIPEGYSVSREKKERFSLILESASTNQTSMYLCASSWASGRHEQFFGPGTRLTVL.

The rearrangement links TRBV30 to TRBJ2-1; TCRdb gives TRBD2 as the D gene, but with no DNA this cannot be confirmed. The CDR3 runs 17 residues. The germline CDR1 and CDR2 sequences are GTSNPN and SVGIG (reference sequence). CDR3 loop: CAWRPGLPSSSYNEQFF.

The chain links TRBV20-1 to TRBJ1-5. The CDR3 totals 15 residues. Germline V gene lookup returns CDR1 DFQATT and CDR2 SNEGSKA (reference sequence). The CDR3 region is CSARDQKGFNQPQHF.

The chain is built from TRBV6-5 and TRBJ2-1; the TRBD2 assignment by TCRdb is unverifiable without DNA. Per germline, CDR1 MNHEY and CDR2 SVGAGI. The CDR3 length is 13 residues. CDR3 sequence: CAGTATGGDEQFF.

The V call is TRBV20-1, the J call TRBJ2-7; the TCRdb call, TRBD1, lacks DNA for checking. The CDR3 consists of 13 residues. Germline loops: CDR1 DFQATT, CDR2 SNEGSKA (reference sequence). CDR3 loop: CSAGYDRAGEQYF.

The chain joins TRBV6-5 to TRBJ2-2. This CDR3 is 15 amino acids long. The V gene's germline CDR1 is MNHEY and CDR2 SVGAGI. CDR3 residues: CASSYRPTNTGELFF.

This rearrangement joins TRBV5-6 to TRBJ2-4; no DNA is available, so the TRBD2 call from TCRdb remains unchecked. The CDR3 is 14 residues long. The germline CDR1 and CDR2 sequences are SGHDT and YYEEEE. The chain's CDR3 is CASSLAGGQNIQYF.

The rearrangement joins TRBV7-3 to TRBJ2-1; the TCRdb call, TRBD2, lacks DNA for checking. The CDR3 covers 13 residues. Germline CDR1 SGHTA, CDR2 FQGTGA. This CDR3 reads CASSLTKRDEQFF. The full variable domain, with the rest looked up from reference TRBV7-3 and TRBJ2-1, is GAGVSQTPSNKVTEKGKYVELRCDPISGHTALYWYRQSLGQGPEFLIYFQGTGAADDSGLPNDRFFAVRPEGSVSTLKIQRTERGDSAVYLCASSLTKRDEQFFGPGTRLTVL.

This chain uses TRBV4-3 with TRBJ2-5; without DNA, the TCRdb call of TRBD2 cannot be checked. Per germline, CDR1 LGHNA and CDR2 YSLEER. The CDR3 sequence is 15 residues long. CDR3 amino acids: CASSRLAGWGETQYF.

The chain is built from TRBV5-1 and TRBJ2-2; the D call of TRBD1 rests on TCRdb alone, since no DNA is present to check it. Germline-derived CDR1 and CDR2 are SGHRS and YFSETQ. The CDR3 has 15 residues. This CDR3 is CASSLVSGSPGELFF.